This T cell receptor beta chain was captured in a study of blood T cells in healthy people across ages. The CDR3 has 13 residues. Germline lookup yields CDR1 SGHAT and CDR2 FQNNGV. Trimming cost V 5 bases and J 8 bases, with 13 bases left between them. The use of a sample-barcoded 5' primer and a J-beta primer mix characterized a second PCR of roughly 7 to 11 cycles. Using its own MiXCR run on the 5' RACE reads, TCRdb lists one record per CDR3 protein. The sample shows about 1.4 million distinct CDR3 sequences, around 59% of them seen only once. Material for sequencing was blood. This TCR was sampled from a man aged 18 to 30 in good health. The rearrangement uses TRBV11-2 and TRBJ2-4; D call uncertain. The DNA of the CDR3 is TGTGCCAGCAGCCCGGTCAGAAGTCACATTCAGTACTTC. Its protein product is CASSPVRSHIQYF.